The rows below give T cell receptor beta chains drawn from one sample of a study of OX40 agonist ivuxolimab in advanced cancers. Clones were sequenced by immunoSEQ multiplex PCR, and TCRdb holds only the in-frame ones, with some missing. The sample consists of 65,000 to 80,000 clones, approximately 93% of them appearing once. The material sequenced was CD4+ or CD8+ T cells sorted from blood, taken in a trial of the OX40 agonist ivuxolimab. The source of these receptors is an adult with an advanced solid tumor such as melanoma, head and neck, liver or kidney cancer. CDR3s include the opening cysteine and the closing phenylalanine or tryptophan. The order of the fields is V gene, D gene, clone size, J gene, CDR3 protein, CDR3 DNA. D genes are given only for firm matches. Expanded clones get a size class; other rows say once, few or many, or leave the size out.

TRBV6-1	.	.	TRBJ1-3	CASMGYDNSGNTIYF	TGTGCCAGCATGGGGTACGACAACTCTGGAAACACCATATATTTT
TRBV5-6	.	.	TRBJ2-3	CASSRHNGMTDTQYF	TGTGCCAGCAGCCGTCATAACGGGATGACAGATACGCAGTATTTT
TRBV5-6	TRBD2	.	TRBJ2-7	CASSLAYGRGGIYEQYF	TGTGCCAGCAGCTTGGCGTACGGGAGGGGGGGTATATACGAGCAGTACTTC
TRBV14	.	.	TRBJ2-7	CASSRLFTVINEQYF	TGTGCCAGCAGCCGCCTTTTCACCGTAATCAACGAGCAGTACTTC
TRBV7-1	.	.	TRBJ1-3	CASSVHFHLHARNTIYF	TGTGCCAGCAGCGTACATTTTCATTTACACGCACGAAACACCATATATTTT
TRBV16	.	.	TRBJ1-5	CASSPRGRGQPQHF	TGTGCCAGCAGCCCCCGGGGCAGGGGCCAGCCCCAGCATTTT
TRBV28	.	.	TRBJ1-1	CASKVVWGLNTEAFF	TGTGCCAGCAAAGTTGTATGGGGTTTAAACACTGAAGCTTTCTTT
TRBV4-1	.	few	TRBJ1-1	CASSQTQLGANTEAFF	TGCGCCAGCAGCCAAACACAACTAGGGGCGAACACTGAAGCTTTCTTT
TRBV10-3	.	once	TRBJ2-7	CAISETTLEQYF	TGTGCCATCAGTGAGACTACTCTGGAGCAGTACTTC
TRBV2	.	.	TRBJ2-7	CASSEMGYEQYF	TGTGCCAGCAGTGAGATGGGATACGAGCAGTACTTC
TRBV25-1	.	once	TRBJ1-1	CASSEYKGMPEAFF	TGTGCCAGCAGTGAATACAAGGGAATGCCTGAAGCTTTCTTT
TRBV5-6	TRBD1	.	TRBJ1-2	CASSLTGAGYTF	TGTGCCAGCAGCTTGACAGGGGCTGGCTACACCTTC
TRBV2	.	once	TRBJ2-3	CASSEMATGVDTQYF	TGTGCCAGCAGTGAAATGGCGACGGGTGTAGATACGCAGTATTTT
TRBV1	.	.	TRBJ2-5	CTSSQVPSGGEAPFQETQYF	TGCACCAGCAGCCAAGTCCCTAGCGGGGGGGAAGCCCCCTTCCAAGAGACCCAGTACTTC
TRBV18	TRBD2	.	TRBJ2-2	CASSTGLAVTNTGELFF	TGTGCCAGCTCAACGGGACTAGCGGTAACGAACACCGGGGAGCTGTTTTTT
TRBV15	.	.	TRBJ1-5	CATSRTGLGNQPQHF	TGTGCCACCAGCAGAACGGGACTGGGCAATCAGCCCCAGCATTTT
TRBV6-1	TRBD1	.	TRBJ2-2	CASGGTGGADTGELFF	TGTGCCAGCGGTGGAACAGGGGGCGCGGACACCGGGGAGCTGTTTTTT
TRBV19	TRBD1	.	TRBJ1-2	CASRWPDRGSSYTF	TGTGCCAGTAGATGGCCGGACAGGGGGTCTAGCTACACCTTC
TRBV7-2	.	.	TRBJ2-5	CASSYQGTVSGETQYF	TGTGCCAGCAGCTACCAGGGGACCGTCTCCGGGGAGACCCAGTACTTC
TRBV11-3	.	.	TRBJ2-2	CASAILGAGVNTGELFF	TGTGCCAGCGCTATCCTTGGGGCGGGTGTGAACACCGGGGAGCTGTTTTTT
TRBV11-3	.	once	TRBJ2-5	CASSTLSWAQYF	TGTGCCAGCAGCACCTTGTCCTGGGCCCAGTACTTC
TRBV6-6	TRBD1	.	TRBJ2-7	CASNPGQGRGEQYF	TGTGCCAGCAATCCGGGACAGGGGAGGGGAGAGCAGTACTTC
TRBV2	TRBD2	few	TRBJ2-3	CASSGGTSGRRTDTQYF	TGTGCCAGCAGTGGGGGGACTAGCGGGAGGCGCACAGATACGCAGTATTTT
TRBV29-1	TRBD2	.	TRBJ2-3	CSVEDLSGRAPVDTQYF	TGCAGCGTTGAAGACCTTAGCGGGAGGGCCCCGGTAGATACGCAGTATTTT
TRBV19	TRBD1	.	TRBJ2-1	CASSTRDRGAREQFF	TGTGCCAGTAGTACCCGGGACAGGGGCGCCAGGGAGCAGTTCTTC
TRBV29-1	.	.	TRBJ1-2	CSVDPTGIYGYTF	TGCAGCGTCGATCCGACAGGCATCTATGGCTACACCTTC
TRBV5-1	.	.	TRBJ2-3	CASSLESGGTADTQYF	TGCGCCAGCAGCTTGGAATCAGGGGGGACGGCAGATACGCAGTATTTT
TRBV28	TRBD1	once	TRBJ1-2	CASSLLGGTAMTPYGYTF	TGTGCCAGCAGTTTATTGGGGGGGACAGCCATGACGCCCTATGGCTACACCTTC
TRBV6-5	.	.	TRBJ1-1	CASSYSSTRGEAFF	TGTGCCAGCAGTTACTCCTCCACGCGGGGGGAAGCTTTCTTT
TRBV9	TRBD2	.	TRBJ2-1	CASSVSLAGNEQFF	TGTGCCAGCAGCGTATCACTAGCGGGGAATGAGCAGTTCTTC
TRBV5-6	.	.	TRBJ2-5	CASSRTQAGAETQYF	TGTGCCAGCAGCCGAACTCAGGCCGGGGCAGAGACCCAGTACTTC
TRBV6-6	.	.	TRBJ1-1	CASSWTSGPTEAFF	TGTGCCAGCAGTTGGACCTCCGGCCCTACTGAAGCTTTCTTT
TRBV7-2	.	.	TRBJ2-4	CASSLWGGGGNIQYF	TGTGCCAGCAGCCTCTGGGGAGGGGGAGGAAACATTCAGTACTTC
TRBV5-4	.	.	TRBJ1-2	CASSSGTYYGYTF	TGTGCCAGCAGCTCCGGGACCTACTATGGCTACACCTTC
TRBV9	TRBD2	.	TRBJ2-1	CASSVEGLAQFF	TGTGCCAGCAGCGTGGAGGGACTAGCTCAGTTCTTC
TRBV28	.	once	TRBJ1-2	CASRRPGGGYTF	TGTGCCAGCAGGAGGCCGGGGGGTGGCTACACCTTC
TRBV14	.	.	TRBJ1-1	CASSPVQGRGTEAFF	TGTGCCAGCAGCCCGGTACAGGGTAGGGGCACTGAAGCTTTCTTT
TRBV5-4	.	.	TRBJ2-7	CASSRPGTQAYEQYF	TGTGCCAGCAGTCGACCCGGGACACAAGCCTACGAGCAGTACTTC
TRBV7-8	.	.	TRBJ2-7	CASSPVAAGHEQYF	TGTGCCAGCAGCCCGGTAGCCGCGGGCCACGAGCAGTACTTC
TRBV19	TRBD1	.	TRBJ2-4	CASSAGTGFAKNIQYF	TGTGCCAGTAGTGCGGGGACAGGGTTCGCCAAAAACATTCAGTACTTC
TRBV27	.	.	TRBJ2-7	CASSKARDNKQYF	TGTGCCAGCAGTAAGGCCCGGGACAACAAGCAGTACTTC
TRBV7-9	.	.	TRBJ2-5	CASSRDGEKTQYF	TGTGCCAGCAGCCGGGACGGAGAAAAGACCCAGTACTTC
TRBV5-4	.	.	TRBJ1-5	CASSFAGDHQPQHF	TGTGCCAGCAGCTTTGCAGGGGACCATCAGCCCCAGCATTTT
TRBV19	.	.	TRBJ2-7	CASSTSPPGSYEQYF	TGTGCCAGTAGTACTTCCCCTCCTGGCAGCTACGAGCAGTACTTC
TRBV7-2	.	.	TRBJ2-5	CASRKLGRGETQYF	TGTGCCAGCAGAAAGTTGGGGCGCGGGGAGACCCAGTACTTC
TRBV15	TRBD2	.	TRBJ2-1	CATSREGREGQRFF	TGTGCCACCAGCAGAGAGGGGCGGGAGGGCCAGCGGTTCTTC
TRBV4-2	.	.	TRBJ1-2	CASSQEWSEVVANYDYTF	TGTGCCAGCAGCCAAGAATGGTCGGAGGTTGTAGCTAACTATGACTACACCTTC
TRBV2	.	.	TRBJ2-5	CASNRGIGSGETQYF	TGTGCCAGCAACCGGGGGATCGGGAGTGGGGAGACCCAGTACTTC
TRBV28	.	.	TRBJ2-2	CASSLGAYTGELFF	TGTGCCAGCAGCCTTGGGGCTTACACCGGGGAGCTGTTTTTT
TRBV6-5	TRBD1	.	TRBJ2-7	CASSFGQGIYEQYF	TGTGCCAGCAGTTTTGGACAGGGTATTTACGAGCAGTACTTC
TRBV10-3	.	.	TRBJ1-1	CAISDDTEAFF	TGTGCCATCAGTGACGACACTGAAGCTTTCTTT
TRBV7-9	.	.	TRBJ1-5	CASSSDPYQPQHF	TGTGCCAGCAGCTCGGATCCATATCAGCCCCAGCATTTT
TRBV11-3	TRBD1	.	TRBJ2-3	CASSLQGAQADTQYF	TGTGCCAGCAGCTTACAGGGGGCTCAGGCAGATACGCAGTATTTT
TRBV6-6	TRBD1	.	TRBJ2-7	CASRRTGESYEQYF	TGTGCCAGCAGGCGGACAGGGGAGTCCTACGAGCAGTACTTC
TRBV11-2	.	.	TRBJ1-5	CASSLDGGQPQHF	TGTGCCAGCAGCTTAGATGGGGGTCAGCCCCAGCATTTT
TRBV19	.	.	TRBJ1-5	CASSITGLSNQPQHF	TGTGCCAGTAGTATCACCGGACTGAGCAATCAGCCCCAGCATTTT
TRBV5-1	.	.	TRBJ2-3	CASSLAPPTDTQYF	TGCGCCAGCAGCTTGGCTCCCCCCACAGATACGCAGTATTTT
TRBV4-1	.	.	TRBJ2-3	CASSQPMGVSTDTQYF	TGCGCCAGCAGCCAACCCATGGGGGTTAGCACAGATACGCAGTATTTT
TRBV5-1	.	.	TRBJ2-2	CASSADTGELFF	TGCGCCAGCAGCGCGGACACCGGGGAGCTGTTTTTT